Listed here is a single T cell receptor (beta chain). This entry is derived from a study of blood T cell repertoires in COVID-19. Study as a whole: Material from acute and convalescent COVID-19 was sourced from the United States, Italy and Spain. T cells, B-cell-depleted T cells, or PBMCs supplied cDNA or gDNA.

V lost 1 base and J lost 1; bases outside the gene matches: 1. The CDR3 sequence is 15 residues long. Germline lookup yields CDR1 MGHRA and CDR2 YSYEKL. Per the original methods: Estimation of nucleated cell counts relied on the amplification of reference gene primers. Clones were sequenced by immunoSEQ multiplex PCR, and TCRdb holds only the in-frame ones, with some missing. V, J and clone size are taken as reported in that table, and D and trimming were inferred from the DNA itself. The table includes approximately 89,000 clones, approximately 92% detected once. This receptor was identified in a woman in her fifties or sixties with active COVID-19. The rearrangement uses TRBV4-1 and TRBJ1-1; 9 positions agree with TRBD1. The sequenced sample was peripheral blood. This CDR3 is CASSQGGQGNTEAFF. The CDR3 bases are TGCGCCAGCAGCCAAGGGGGACAGGGGAACACTGAAGCTTTCTTT.